This TCR beta chain was sequenced for a study of T cells after yellow fever vaccination. MiXCR was run by TCRdb on the 5' RACE reads, yielding one entry per CDR3 protein. The sample has about 45,000 distinct CDR3 sequences, approximately 6.3% seen once; the top ten hold about 15%. At least ten counts were recorded for this clonotype. V gave up 4 bases and J gave up 3 bases, with 10 bases separating them. The CDR3 spans 13 residues. Germline CDR1 reads WSHSY; CDR2 reads SAAADI. The specimen comprised CD8+ T cells not binding an NS4B(214-222) dextramer, sorted from PBMCs, sampled 45 days after the yellow fever booster vaccination. The receptor comes from a man aged 25 to 40 who received the YFV17D yellow fever vaccine. The chain is built from TRBV10-2 and TRBJ2-7; maybe TRBD2 (6 bases). CDR3 in amino acids: CASSGIAVYEQYF. Here the CDR3 DNA reads TGCGCCAGCAGTGGCATAGCGGTCTACGAGCAGTACTTC.